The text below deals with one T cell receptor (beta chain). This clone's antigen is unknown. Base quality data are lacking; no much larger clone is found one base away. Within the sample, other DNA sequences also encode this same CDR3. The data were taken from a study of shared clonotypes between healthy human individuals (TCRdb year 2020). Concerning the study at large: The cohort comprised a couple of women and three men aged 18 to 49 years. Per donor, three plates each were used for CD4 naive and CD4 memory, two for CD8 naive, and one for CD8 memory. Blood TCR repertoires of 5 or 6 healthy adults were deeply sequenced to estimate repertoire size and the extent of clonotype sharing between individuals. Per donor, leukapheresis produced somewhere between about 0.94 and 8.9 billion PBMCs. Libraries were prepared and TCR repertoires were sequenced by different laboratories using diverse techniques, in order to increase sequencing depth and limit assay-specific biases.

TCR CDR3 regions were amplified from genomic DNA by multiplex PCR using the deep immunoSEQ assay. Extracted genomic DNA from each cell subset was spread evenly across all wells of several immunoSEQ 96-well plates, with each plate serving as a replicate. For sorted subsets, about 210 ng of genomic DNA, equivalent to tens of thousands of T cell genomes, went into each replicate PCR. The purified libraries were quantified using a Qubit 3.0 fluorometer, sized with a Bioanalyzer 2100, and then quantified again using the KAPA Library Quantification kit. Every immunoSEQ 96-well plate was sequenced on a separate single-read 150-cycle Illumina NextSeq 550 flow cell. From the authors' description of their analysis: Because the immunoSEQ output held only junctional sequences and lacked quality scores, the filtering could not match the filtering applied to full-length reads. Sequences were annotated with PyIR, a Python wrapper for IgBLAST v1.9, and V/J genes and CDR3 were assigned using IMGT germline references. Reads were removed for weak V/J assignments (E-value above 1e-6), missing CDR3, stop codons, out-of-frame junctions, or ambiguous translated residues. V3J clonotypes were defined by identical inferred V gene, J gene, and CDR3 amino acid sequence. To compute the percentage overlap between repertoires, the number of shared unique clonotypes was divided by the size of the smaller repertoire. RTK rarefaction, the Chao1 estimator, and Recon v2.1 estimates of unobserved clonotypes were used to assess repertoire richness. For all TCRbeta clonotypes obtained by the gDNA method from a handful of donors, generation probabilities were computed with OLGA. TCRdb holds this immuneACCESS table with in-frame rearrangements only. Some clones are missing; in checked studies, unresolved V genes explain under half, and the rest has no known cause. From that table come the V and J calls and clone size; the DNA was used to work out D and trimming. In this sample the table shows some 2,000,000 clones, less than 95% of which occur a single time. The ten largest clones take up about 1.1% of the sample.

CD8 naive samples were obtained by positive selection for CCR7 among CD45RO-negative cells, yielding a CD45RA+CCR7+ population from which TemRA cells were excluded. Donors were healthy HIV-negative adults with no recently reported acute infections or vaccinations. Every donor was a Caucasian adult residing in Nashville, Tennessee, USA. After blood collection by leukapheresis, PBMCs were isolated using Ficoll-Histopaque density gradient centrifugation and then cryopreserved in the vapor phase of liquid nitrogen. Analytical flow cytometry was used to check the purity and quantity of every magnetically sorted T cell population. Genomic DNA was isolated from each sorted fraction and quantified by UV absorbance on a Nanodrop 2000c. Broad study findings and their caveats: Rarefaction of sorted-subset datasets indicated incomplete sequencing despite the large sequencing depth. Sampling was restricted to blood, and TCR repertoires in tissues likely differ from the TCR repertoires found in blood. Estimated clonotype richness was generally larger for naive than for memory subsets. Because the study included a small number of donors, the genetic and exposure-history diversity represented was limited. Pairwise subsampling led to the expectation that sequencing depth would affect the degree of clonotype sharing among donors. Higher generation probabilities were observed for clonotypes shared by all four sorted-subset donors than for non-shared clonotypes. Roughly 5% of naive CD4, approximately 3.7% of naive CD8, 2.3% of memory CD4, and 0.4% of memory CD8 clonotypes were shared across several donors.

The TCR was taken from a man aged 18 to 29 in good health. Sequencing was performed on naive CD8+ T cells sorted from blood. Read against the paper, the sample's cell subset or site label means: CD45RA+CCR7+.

CDR3 loop: CAWSVQGATEAFF. The DNA is as follows: TGTGCCTGGAGTGTACAAGGGGCCACTGAAGCTTTCTTT. The chain is made from TRBV30 and TRBJ1-1; the D region possibly corresponds to TRBD1 (5 bases align). The CDR3, from cysteine to phenylalanine, totals 13 residues. Just CDR3 DNA is preserved here, 39 bases in frame from base 1. Cut back by 0 bases and 4 bases, the V and J ends lie 9 bases apart. The germline V gene (reference sequence) supplies CDR1 GTSNPN and CDR2 SVGIG.